Presented here are 20 T cell receptor beta chains from one specimen sequenced in a study of tumor-infiltrating lymphocytes in localized non-small cell lung cancer. Method: immunoSEQ multiplex PCR; TCRdb's copy keeps in-frame clones and lacks some. Among about 16,000 clones listed, approximately 70% were seen once. Input material: lung tumor tissue. These receptor sequences come from a human donor with non-small cell lung cancer.

The CDR3 coding sequence is TGTGCCTGGAGTCTTAGGGGGATGGGACAGGGAAAAAACACTGAAGCTTTCTTT. Translation gives CAWSLRGMGQGKNTEAFF. The chain recombines TRBV30 with TRBJ1-1, with 9 positions matching TRBD1. CDR1 and CDR2 (germline): GTSNPN, SVGIG (reference sequence). V shed 2 bases, J shed 2 bases, and the junction held 15 bases outside the gene matches. CDR3 length equals 18 residues.

On this clone itself: Germline and junction disagree at one end, which may indicate a read error. The V call is TRBV7-7, the J call TRBJ2-3; D is undetermined. This CDR3 has 15 residues. The germline gives CDR1 SSHAT, CDR2 FNYEAQ (reference sequence). In DNA form, the CDR3 reads TGTGCTAGCAGCCCTCTAAATATGCCAGGTGGTACGCAGTATTTT. It is translated as CASSPLNMPGGTQYF.

The chain links TRBV5-1 to TRBJ2-1, with 9 bases identical to TRBD2. Germline V gives CDR1 SGHRS, CDR2 YFSETQ. This CDR3 is 16 amino acids long. The trim removed 4 bases at V and 3 bases at J, leaving 8 bases unmatched. CDR3 sequence: CASSPPSSGDYNEQFF. CDR3 nucleotide sequence: TGCGCCAGCAGCCCCCCCTCTAGCGGGGACTACAATGAGCAGTTCTTC.

The chain recombines TRBV7-9 with TRBJ2-5, with D possibly being TRBD1 (5 bases). Between the trimmed V and J ends, which lost 5 bases and 6 bases, there was a span of 19 bases. This CDR3 has 15 residues. CDR1 is SEHNR, CDR2 FQNEAQ, per germline (reference sequence). The CDR3 sequence is CASSPRVQGVQTQYF. The CDR3 nucleotides are TGTGCCAGCAGCCCCCGGGTACAAGGGGTACAGACCCAGTACTTC.

The chain joins TRBV14 to TRBJ2-5; D is ambiguous. The CDR3 runs to 13 residues. The germline V and J ends were trimmed by 0 bases and 5 bases, with 7 bases remaining between them. The V gene's germline CDR1 is SGHDN and CDR2 FVKESK. The CDR3 region has the DNA TGTGCCAGCAGCCAAGAGGGTGTTGAGACCCAGTACTTC. As protein: CASSQEGVETQYF.

The chain links TRBV9 to TRBJ2-1; unclear D gene. This CDR3 has 15 residues. The germline V gene has CDR1 SGDLS and CDR2 YYNGEE. V dropped 0 bases and J dropped 7 bases, with 14 bases sitting between them. As DNA, the CDR3 is TGTGCCAGCAGCGTAGCTGAAGGGTGGGGAAATGAGCAGTTCTTC. It codes for CASSVAEGWGNEQFF.

V is TRBV6-5 and J is TRBJ2-1; weak D call: TRBD1 (6 bases). The CDR3 has 15 residues. CDR1 is MNHEY and CDR2 is SVGAGI in the germline V gene. The V and J ends lost 2 bases and 6 bases respectively, with 14 bases between them. This chain's CDR3 is CASSYTRDTANEQFF. The CDR3, as DNA: TGTGCCAGCAGTTACACTAGGGACACCGCCAATGAGCAGTTCTTC.

The chain uses TRBV28 and TRBJ1-4; possibly TRBD1 for D (5 bases). Per germline, CDR1 MDHEN and CDR2 SYDVKM. V lost 1 base, J lost 7 bases, and 13 bases lay in between. This CDR3 contains 15 residues. CDR3 DNA sequence: TGTGCCAGCAGTTTATCTCCAGTAAGGGGTGAAAAACTGTTTTTT. The encoded protein is CASSLSPVRGEKLFF.

This clone was seen more than once but under ten times. The CDR3 is CASSRGTDDFNYGYTF. CDR3 coding DNA: TGTGCCAGCTCCCGAGGGACAGATGATTTTAACTATGGCTACACCTTC. V usage is TRBV18 and J usage is TRBJ1-2; 7 bases are a match to TRBD1. The germline CDR1 and CDR2 sequences are KGHSH and LQKENI. The CDR3 is 16 residues long. V trimming: 6 bases; J trimming: 1 base; junction bases outside the gene matches: 11. Full variable domain (outside the CDR3, taken from reference TRBV18 and TRBJ1-2): NAGVMQNPRHLVRRRGQEARLRCSPMKGHSHVYWYRQLPEEGLKFMVYLQKENIIDESGMPKERFSAEFPKEGPSILRIQQVVRGDSAAYFCASSRGTDDFNYGYTFGSGTRLTVV.

The rearrangement uses TRBV19 and TRBJ2-7; 9 bases match TRBD1. Germline assignment: CDR1 LNHDA and CDR2 SQIVND (reference sequence). There are 14 residues in the CDR3. V lost 1 base to trimming and J lost 2 bases; unmatched junction nucleotides: 0. CDR3 residues: CASSIGQGAYEQYF. CDR3 bases: TGTGCCAGTAGTATAGGACAGGGGGCCTACGAGCAGTACTTC.

This clone was observed a handful of times. CDR3 in amino acids: CASSSEAWTYEQYF. DNA of the CDR3: TGTGCCAGCAGCTCCGAAGCTTGGACCTACGAGCAGTACTTC. This chain uses TRBV7-9 with TRBJ2-7; D unclear. Germline V lookup: CDR1 SEHNR, CDR2 FQNEAQ (reference sequence). V was clipped by 4 bases and J by 2 bases, with 12 bases between them. There are 14 residues in the CDR3. The whole variable domain, remainder taken from reference TRBV7-9 and TRBJ2-7, is DTGVSQNPRHKITKRGQNVTFRCDPISEHNRLYWYRQTLGQGPEFLTYFQNEAQLEKSRLLSDRFSAERPKGSFSTLEIQRTEQGDSAMYLCASSSEAWTYEQYFGPGTRLTVT.

The chain combines TRBV7-2 with TRBJ2-3; no definite D call. CDR1 SGHTA and CDR2 FQGNSA come from the germline V gene. V shed 1 base and J shed 0 bases, with 5 bases lying between them. The CDR3 sequence is 14 residues long. This CDR3 is CASSLGFSTDTQYF. The CDR3 DNA reads TGTGCCAGCAGCTTAGGGTTTAGCACAGATACGCAGTATTTT. Drawing the rest from reference TRBV7-2 and TRBJ2-3, the complete variable domain is GAGVSQSPSNKVTEKGKDVELRCDPISGHTALYWYRQSLGQGLEFLIYFQGNSAPDKSGLPSDRFSAERTGGSVSTLTIQRTQQEDSAVYLCASSLGFSTDTQYFGPGTRLTVL.

The chain employs TRBV28 and TRBJ1-2; 8 bases line up with TRBD1. J gave up 4 bases and V 7 bases, and 5 bases lay outside the gene matches. Looked up from germline, CDR1 is MDHEN and CDR2 is SYDVKM. CDR3 size: 13 residues. CDR3 in DNA: TGTGCCAGCACTGCCACAGGGGGCTATGGCTACACCTTC. Translation gives CASTATGGYGYTF.

This clone was counted a single time. This rearrangement joins TRBV19 to TRBJ1-3; 9 bases are shared with TRBD1. With V trimmed by 11 bases and J by 0 bases, 14 bases remained unmatched. Per germline, CDR1 LNHDA and CDR2 SQIVND (reference sequence). The CDR3 length is 17 residues. The CDR3 sequence: CAASKGTGSFSGNTIYF. Here the CDR3 DNA reads TGTGCCGCCAGTAAGGGGACAGGGTCATTCTCTGGAAACACCATATATTTT.

This chain uses TRBV20-1 with TRBJ2-5; 8 bases fit TRBD2. The CDR3 consists of 11 residues. J was trimmed by 4 bases and V by 6 bases; bases with no gene match: 1. CDR1 and CDR2 (germline): DFQATT, SNEGSKA (reference sequence). This CDR3 is CSAGLGETQYF. The DNA of the CDR3 is TGCAGTGCGGGACTAGGAGAGACCCAGTACTTC.

The V call is TRBV19, the J call TRBJ2-3; the D is unclear. The CDR3 has 13 residues. Per the germline V gene, CDR1 is LNHDA and CDR2 is SQIVND (reference sequence). Trimming pared 10 bases from V and 0 bases from J, leaving 11 bases between. CDR3 nucleotide sequence: TGTGCCACCTCTGGAGCTAGCACAGATACGCAGTATTTT. It specifies CATSGASTDTQYF.

This chain joins TRBV7-3 and TRBJ2-2; D gene unclear. V was cut by 3 bases and J by 4 bases, with 9 bases left in between. The CDR3 extends over 14 amino acids. Germline V gene sequence: CDR1 SGHTA, CDR2 FQGTGA. CDR3 nucleotide sequence: TGTGCCAGCAGCTTCAAGGCCGCCACCGGGGAGCTGTTTTTT. It yields the protein CASSFKAATGELFF.

The rearrangement joins TRBV19 to TRBJ1-1; 10 bases map to TRBD1. Germline V gene data show CDR1 as LNHDA and CDR2 as SQIVND (reference sequence). This CDR3 is 15 amino acids long. V gave up 1 base and J gave up 5 bases; unmatched junction bases: 4. Written as DNA, the CDR3 is TGTGCCAGTAGTATAGGGGACAGGGGTGGGACTGAAGCTTTCTTT. Its protein product is CASSIGDRGGTEAFF.

This clone was counted a few times. V usage is TRBV6-5 and J usage is TRBJ2-1; D is uncertain. Germline assignment: CDR1 MNHEY and CDR2 SVGAGI. V was trimmed by 0 bases and J by 6 bases, leaving 12 bases between them. This CDR3 comprises 15 residues. The CDR3 reads CASSYSIGQANEQFF. CDR3 in DNA: TGTGCCAGCAGTTACTCGATCGGGCAGGCCAATGAGCAGTTCTTC.

A few counts support this clone. V and J are TRBV19 and TRBJ1-6; tentative D call: TRBD1 (6 bases). Trimming removed 9 bases at V and 9 bases at J, with 15 bases between. Germline values: CDR1 LNHDA, CDR2 SQIVND (reference sequence). The CDR3 runs to 13 residues. The CDR3 spells CASHEGGGSPLHF. The CDR3 nucleotides read TGTGCCAGCCACGAGGGGGGCGGTTCACCCCTCCACTTT.